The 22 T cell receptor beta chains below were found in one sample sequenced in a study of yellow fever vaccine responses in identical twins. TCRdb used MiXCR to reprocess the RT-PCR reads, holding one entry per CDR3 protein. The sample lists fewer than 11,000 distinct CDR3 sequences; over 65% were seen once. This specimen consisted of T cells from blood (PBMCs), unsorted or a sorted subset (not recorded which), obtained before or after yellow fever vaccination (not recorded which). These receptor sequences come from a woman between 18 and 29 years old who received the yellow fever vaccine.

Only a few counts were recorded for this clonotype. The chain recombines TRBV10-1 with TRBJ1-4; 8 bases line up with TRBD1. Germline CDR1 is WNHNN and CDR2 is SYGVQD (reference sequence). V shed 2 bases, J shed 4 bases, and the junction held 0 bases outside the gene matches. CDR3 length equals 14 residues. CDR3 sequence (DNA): TGCGCCAGCAGTGAGGACAGGGGTAATGAAAAACTGTTTTTT. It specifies CASSEDRGNEKLFF.

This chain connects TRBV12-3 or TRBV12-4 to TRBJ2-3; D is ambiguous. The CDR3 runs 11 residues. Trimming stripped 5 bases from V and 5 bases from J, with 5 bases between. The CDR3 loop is CASSPRDTQYF. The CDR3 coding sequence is TGTGCCAGCAGTCCTCGAGATACGCAGTATTTT.

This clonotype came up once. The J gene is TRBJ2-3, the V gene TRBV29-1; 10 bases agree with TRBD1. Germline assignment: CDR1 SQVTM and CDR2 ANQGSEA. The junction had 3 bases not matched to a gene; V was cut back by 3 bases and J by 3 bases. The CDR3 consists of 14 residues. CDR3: CSVDGTGETDTQYF. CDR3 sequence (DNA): TGCAGCGTTGACGGGACAGGGGAGACAGATACGCAGTATTTT.

DNA for the CDR3: TGTGCCAGCAGCTTCGGGGGGAGCTCCTACAATGAGCAGTTCTTC. Protein sequence: CASSFGGSSYNEQFF. The V gene is TRBV5-7, the J gene TRBJ2-1, with TRBD2 matching 7 bases. TRBV5-7 is assigned to the ORF class and has an uncertain function. The CDR3 runs to 15 residues. The ends lost 2 bases at V and 0 bases at J; junction bases unmatched: 2.

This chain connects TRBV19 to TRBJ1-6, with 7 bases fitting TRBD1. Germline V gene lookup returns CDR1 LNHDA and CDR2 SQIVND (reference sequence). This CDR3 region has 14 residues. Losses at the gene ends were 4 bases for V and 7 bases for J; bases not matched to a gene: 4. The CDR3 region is CASSRDRFNSPLHF. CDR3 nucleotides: TGTGCCAGTAGTAGGGACAGATTCAATTCACCCCTCCACTTT.

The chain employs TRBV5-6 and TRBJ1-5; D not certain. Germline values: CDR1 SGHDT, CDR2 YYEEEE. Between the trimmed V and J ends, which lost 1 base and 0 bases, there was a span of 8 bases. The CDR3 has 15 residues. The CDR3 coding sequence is TGTGCCAGCAGCTTGTATTCGGTTAGCAATCAGCCCCAGCATTTT. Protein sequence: CASSLYSVSNQPQHF.

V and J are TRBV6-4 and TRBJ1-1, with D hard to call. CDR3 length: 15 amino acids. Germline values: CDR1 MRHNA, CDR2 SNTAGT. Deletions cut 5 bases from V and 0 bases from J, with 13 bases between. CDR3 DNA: TGTGCCAGCAGTCACGTACAAACCATGAACACTGAAGCTTTCTTT. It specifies CASSHVQTMNTEAFF.

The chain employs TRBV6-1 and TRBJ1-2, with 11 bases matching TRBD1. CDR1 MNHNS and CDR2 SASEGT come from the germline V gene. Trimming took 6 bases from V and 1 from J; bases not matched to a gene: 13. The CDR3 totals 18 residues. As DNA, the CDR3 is TGTGCCAGCAGCACGTATTGGACAGGGGGCGGGGGTAACTATGGCTACACCTTC. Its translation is CASSTYWTGGGGNYGYTF.

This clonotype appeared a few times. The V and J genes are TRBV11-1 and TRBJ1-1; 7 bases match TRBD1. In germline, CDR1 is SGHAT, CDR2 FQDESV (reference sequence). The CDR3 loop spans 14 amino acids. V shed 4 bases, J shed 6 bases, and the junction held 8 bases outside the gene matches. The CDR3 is CASSSRQGYAEAFF. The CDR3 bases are TGTGCCAGCAGCTCCCGACAGGGATACGCTGAAGCTTTCTTT.

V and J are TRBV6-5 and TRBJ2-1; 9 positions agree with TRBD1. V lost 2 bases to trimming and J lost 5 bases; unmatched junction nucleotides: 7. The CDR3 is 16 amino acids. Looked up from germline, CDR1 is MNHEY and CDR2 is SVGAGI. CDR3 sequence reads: CASSYDRDRVHNEQFF. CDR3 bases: TGTGCCAGCAGTTACGACCGGGACAGGGTCCACAATGAGCAGTTCTTC.

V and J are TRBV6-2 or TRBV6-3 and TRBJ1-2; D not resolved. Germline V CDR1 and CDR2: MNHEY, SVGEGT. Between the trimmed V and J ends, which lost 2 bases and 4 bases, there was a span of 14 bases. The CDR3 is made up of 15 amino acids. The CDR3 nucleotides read TGTGCCAGCAGTTACGCGAGAGCTCGGAGCTATGGCTACACCTTC. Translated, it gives CASSYARARSYGYTF.

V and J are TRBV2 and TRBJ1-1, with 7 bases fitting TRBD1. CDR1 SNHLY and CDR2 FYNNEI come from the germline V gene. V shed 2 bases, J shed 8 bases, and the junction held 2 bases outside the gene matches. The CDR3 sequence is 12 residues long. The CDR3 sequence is CASSESTGEAFF. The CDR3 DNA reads TGTGCCAGCAGTGAATCGACAGGGGAAGCTTTCTTT.

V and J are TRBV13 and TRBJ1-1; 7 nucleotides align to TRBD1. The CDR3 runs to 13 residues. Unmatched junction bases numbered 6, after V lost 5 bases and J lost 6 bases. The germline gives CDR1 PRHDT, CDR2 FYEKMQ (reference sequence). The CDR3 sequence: CASSQGQTAEAFF. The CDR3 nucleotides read TGTGCCAGCAGCCAGGGACAGACGGCTGAAGCTTTCTTT.

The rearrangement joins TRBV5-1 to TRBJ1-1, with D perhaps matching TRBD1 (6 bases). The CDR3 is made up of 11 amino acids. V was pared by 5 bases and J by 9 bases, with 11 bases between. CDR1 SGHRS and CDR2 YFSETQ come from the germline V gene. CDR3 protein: CASRDGQQAFF. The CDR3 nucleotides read TGCGCCAGCAGGGATGGACAGCAAGCTTTCTTT.

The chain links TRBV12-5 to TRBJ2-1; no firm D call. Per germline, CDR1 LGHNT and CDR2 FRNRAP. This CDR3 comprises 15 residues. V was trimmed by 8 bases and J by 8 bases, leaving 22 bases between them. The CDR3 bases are TGTGCTAGTATGACCCCCGCCATGACGAATTATGAGCAGTTCTTC. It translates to CASMTPAMTNYEQFF.

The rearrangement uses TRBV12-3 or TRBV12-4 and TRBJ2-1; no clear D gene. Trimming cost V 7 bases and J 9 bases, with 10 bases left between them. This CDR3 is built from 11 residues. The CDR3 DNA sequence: TGTGCCAGCACCCCGTCGTTTGAGCAGTTCTTC. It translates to CASTPSFEQFF.

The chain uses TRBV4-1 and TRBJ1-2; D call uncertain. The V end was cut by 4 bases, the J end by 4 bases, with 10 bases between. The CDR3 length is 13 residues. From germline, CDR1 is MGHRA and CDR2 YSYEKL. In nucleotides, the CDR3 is TGCGCCAGCAGCCTAGAGGGTCGCTATGGCTACACCTTC. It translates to CASSLEGRYGYTF.

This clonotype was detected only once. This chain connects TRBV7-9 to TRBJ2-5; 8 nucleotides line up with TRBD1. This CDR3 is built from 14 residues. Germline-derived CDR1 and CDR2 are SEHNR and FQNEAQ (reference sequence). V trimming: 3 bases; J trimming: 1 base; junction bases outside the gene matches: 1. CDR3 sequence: CASSLGQVQETQYF. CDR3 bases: TGTGCCAGCAGCTTGGGACAGGTCCAAGAGACCCAGTACTTC.

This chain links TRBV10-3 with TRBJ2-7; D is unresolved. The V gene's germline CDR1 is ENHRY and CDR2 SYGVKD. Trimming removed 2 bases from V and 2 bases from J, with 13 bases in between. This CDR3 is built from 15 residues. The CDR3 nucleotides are TGTGCCATCAGTGAGGTCGGTAGCAGAACCTACGAGCAGTACTTC. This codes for CAISEVGSRTYEQYF.

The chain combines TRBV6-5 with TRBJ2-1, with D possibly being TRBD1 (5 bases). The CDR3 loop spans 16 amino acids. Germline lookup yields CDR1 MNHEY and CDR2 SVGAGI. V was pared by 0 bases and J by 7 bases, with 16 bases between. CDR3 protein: CASSYSKVGRRNEQFF. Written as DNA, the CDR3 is TGTGCCAGCAGTTACTCGAAAGTGGGGCGCAGGAATGAGCAGTTCTTC.

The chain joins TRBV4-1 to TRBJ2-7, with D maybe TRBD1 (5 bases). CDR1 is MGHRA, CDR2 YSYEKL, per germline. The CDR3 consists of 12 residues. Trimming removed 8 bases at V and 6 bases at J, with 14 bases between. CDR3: CASSDTLGEQYV. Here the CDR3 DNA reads TGCGCCAGCTCGGACACCCTGGGCGAGCAGTACGTC.

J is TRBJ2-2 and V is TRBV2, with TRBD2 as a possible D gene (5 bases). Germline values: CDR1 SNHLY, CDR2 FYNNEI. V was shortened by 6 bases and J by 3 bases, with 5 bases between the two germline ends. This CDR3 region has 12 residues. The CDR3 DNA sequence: TGTGCCAGCAGACTAGACACCGGGGAGCTGTTTTTT. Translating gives CASRLDTGELFF. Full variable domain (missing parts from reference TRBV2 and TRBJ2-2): EPEVTQTPSHQVTQMGQEVILRCVPISNHLYFYWYRQILGQKVEFLVSFYNNEISEKSEIFDDQFSVERPDGSNFTLKIRSTKLEDSAMYFCASRLDTGELFFGEGSRLTVL.